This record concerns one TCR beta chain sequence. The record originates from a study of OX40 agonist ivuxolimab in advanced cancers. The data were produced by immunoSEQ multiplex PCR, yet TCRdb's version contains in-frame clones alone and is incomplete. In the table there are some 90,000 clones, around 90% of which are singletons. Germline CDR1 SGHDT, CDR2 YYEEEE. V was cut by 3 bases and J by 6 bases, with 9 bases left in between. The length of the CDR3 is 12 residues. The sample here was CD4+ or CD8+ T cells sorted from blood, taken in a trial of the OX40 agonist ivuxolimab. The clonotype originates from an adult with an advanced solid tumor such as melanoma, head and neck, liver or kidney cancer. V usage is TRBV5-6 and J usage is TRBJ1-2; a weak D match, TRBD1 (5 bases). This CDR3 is CASSSGGDGYTF. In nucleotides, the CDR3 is TGTGCCAGCAGCTCGGGGGGAGATGGCTACACCTTC.